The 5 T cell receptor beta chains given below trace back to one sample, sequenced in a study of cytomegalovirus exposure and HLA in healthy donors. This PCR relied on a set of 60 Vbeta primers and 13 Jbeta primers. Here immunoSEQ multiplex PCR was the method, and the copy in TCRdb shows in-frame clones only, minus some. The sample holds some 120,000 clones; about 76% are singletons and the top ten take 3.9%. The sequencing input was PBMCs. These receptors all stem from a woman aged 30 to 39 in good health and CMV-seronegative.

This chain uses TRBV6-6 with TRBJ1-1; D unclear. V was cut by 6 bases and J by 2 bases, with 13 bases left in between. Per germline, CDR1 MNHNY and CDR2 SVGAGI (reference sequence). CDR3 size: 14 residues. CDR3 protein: CASSQTPSNTEAFF. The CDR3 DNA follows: TGTGCCAGCAGCCAAACCCCAAGCAACACTGAAGCTTTCTTT.

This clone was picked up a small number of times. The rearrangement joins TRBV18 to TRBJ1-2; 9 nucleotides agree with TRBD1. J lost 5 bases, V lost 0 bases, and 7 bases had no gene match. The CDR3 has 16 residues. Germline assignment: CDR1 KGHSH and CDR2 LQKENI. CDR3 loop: CASSPPGGQGFYGYTF. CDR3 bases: TGTGCCAGCTCACCACCGGGGGGACAGGGCTTTTATGGCTACACCTTC.

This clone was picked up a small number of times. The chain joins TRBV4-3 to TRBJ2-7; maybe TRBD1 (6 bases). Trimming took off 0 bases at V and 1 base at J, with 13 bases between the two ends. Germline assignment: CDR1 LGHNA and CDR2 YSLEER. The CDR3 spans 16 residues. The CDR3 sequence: CASSQESDSLSYEQYF. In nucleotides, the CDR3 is TGCGCCAGCAGCCAAGAGTCGGACAGCCTTTCCTACGAGCAGTACTTC.

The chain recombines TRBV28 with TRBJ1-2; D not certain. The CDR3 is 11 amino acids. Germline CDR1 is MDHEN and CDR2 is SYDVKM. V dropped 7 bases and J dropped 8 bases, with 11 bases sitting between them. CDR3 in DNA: TGTGCCAGCATTCGGGGATCCGGCTACACCTTC. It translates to CASIRGSGYTF.

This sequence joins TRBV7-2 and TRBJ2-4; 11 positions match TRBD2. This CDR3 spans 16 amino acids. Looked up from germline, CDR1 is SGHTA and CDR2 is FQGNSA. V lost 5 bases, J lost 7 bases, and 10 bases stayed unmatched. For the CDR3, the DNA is TGTGCCAGCAGCCTCCCGGGACTAGCGGTTGGGAACATTCAGTACTTC. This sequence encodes CASSLPGLAVGNIQYF.